These 9 T cell receptor beta chains were sequenced from one sample in a study of shared clonotypes between healthy human individuals. Assay used: immunoSEQ multiplex PCR; TCRdb lists only in-frame clones, some missing. The data contain under 2,000,000 clones, about 94% of them singletons. Naive CD8 populations comprised CD45RO-negative cells positively selected for CCR7, excluding terminally differentiated effector memory CD45RA+ cells. Material for sequencing was naive CD8+ T cells sorted from blood. The receptors were sampled from a man younger than 35 in good health.

Concerning this clone itself: Other DNA sequences within the sample encode an identical CDR3. V and J are TRBV6-5 and TRBJ1-5; D gene uncertain. V was pared by 3 bases and J by 6 bases, with 9 bases between. Per the germline V gene, CDR1 is MNHEY and CDR2 is SVGAGI. The length of the CDR3 is 13 residues. The CDR3 is CASSYGPGQPQHF. DNA of the CDR3: TGTGCCAGCAGTTATGGGCCTGGTCAGCCCCAGCATTTT.

In DNA, the CDR3 is TGCGCCAGCAGCATTGGGACTAGCGGGGGGGTCTACGAGCAGTACTTC. Amino acid sequence: CASSIGTSGGVYEQYF. V gene TRBV4-1 combines with J gene TRBJ2-7; TRBD2 agrees at 16 bases. The CDR3 runs 16 residues. CDR1 and CDR2 (germline): MGHRA, YSYEKL. With 5 bases clipped from V and 3 bases from J, the junction kept 4 bases outside the gene matches.

The gene calls are TRBV5-4 and TRBJ1-2, with a tentative D call TRBD1 (6 bases). Trimming took off 2 bases at V and 4 bases at J, with 15 bases between the two ends. This CDR3 contains 15 residues. Germline values: CDR1 SGHNT, CDR2 YYREEE (reference sequence). CDR3: CASSFAGDRFYGYTF. As DNA, the CDR3 is TGTGCCAGCAGCTTTGCAGGCGACAGGTTCTATGGCTACACCTTC.

The CDR3 bases are TGTGCCAGCAACTCGGGACAGGGCCATGAGCAGTTCTTC. Translating gives CASNSGQGHEQFF. This rearrangement joins TRBV6-5 to TRBJ2-1; 9 nucleotides match TRBD1. Germline CDR1 and CDR2: MNHEY and SVGAGI. V shed 7 bases and J 8 bases; nucleotides not matched to a gene: 6. The CDR3 sequence is 13 residues long.

The chain carries TRBV4-3 and TRBJ2-7; D gene ambiguous. Germline V gives CDR1 LGHNA, CDR2 YSLEER. V was trimmed by 0 bases and J by 5 bases, leaving 17 bases between them. CDR3 length: 16 residues. The CDR3 here is CASSQDGPGVLNEQYF. The DNA of the CDR3 is TGCGCCAGCAGCCAAGATGGGCCTGGGGTCTTGAACGAGCAGTACTTC.

The rearrangement uses TRBV4-1 and TRBJ2-7; D may match TRBD1 or TRBD2 (6 bases each). Trimming took off 1 base at V and 2 bases at J, with 12 bases between the two ends. The CDR3 covers 15 residues. CDR1 and CDR2 (germline): MGHRA, YSYEKL. The CDR3 region is CASSQGGGGPYEQYF. Written as DNA, the CDR3 is TGCGCCAGCAGCCAAGGGGGTGGGGGGCCCTACGAGCAGTACTTC.

The chain links TRBV7-6 to TRBJ2-5; 8 bases are a match to TRBD2. The CDR3 contains 17 residues. Germline CDR1 SGHVS, CDR2 FNYEAQ. After removal of 5 bases from V and 5 bases from J, the junction contained 16 bases not matched to a gene. The DNA of the CDR3 is TGTGCCAGCAGCCCCCCCGTTGACCGGGGGGGCTGGGAGACCCAGTACTTC. Translated: CASSPPVDRGGWETQYF. Looking up the rest from reference TRBV7-6 and TRBJ2-5 gives the full variable domain: GAGVSQSPRYKVTKRGQDVALRCDPISGHVSLYWYRQALGQGPEFLTYFNYEAQQDKSGLPNDRFSAERPEGSISTLTIQRTEQRDSAMYRCASSPPVDRGGWETQYFGPGTRLLVL.

In the case of this clone: Other DNA variants within this sample encode the same CDR3. The chain combines TRBV30 with TRBJ2-6; D unresolved. The germline V gene has CDR1 GTSNPN and CDR2 SVGIG (reference sequence). This CDR3 contains 14 residues. The germline V and J ends were trimmed by 0 bases and 1 base, with 4 bases remaining between them. The CDR3 sequence: CAWSVGSGANVLTF. The CDR3 DNA sequence: TGTGCCTGGAGTGTAGGATCTGGGGCCAACGTCCTGACTTTC.

To note about this clone: The same CDR3 also results from other DNA sequences found in this sample. V and J are TRBV7-6 and TRBJ2-7; D assignment may be TRBD1 or TRBD2 (5 bases each). The CDR3 loop spans 13 amino acids. V lost 5 bases, J lost 1 base, and 9 bases lay in between. Germline CDR1 reads SGHVS; CDR2 reads FNYEAQ. CDR3 sequence (DNA): TGTGCCAGCAGCCTGGGACCTTCCTACGAGCAGTACTTC. Translated: CASSLGPSYEQYF.